This note documents a single T cell receptor beta chain sequence. Its specificity is not known. The data are from a study of T cell responses to AZD1222 COVID-19 vaccine. Study-wide findings and caveats: Females outnumbered males among donors, who were mostly white British; clonal diversity was possibly underestimated.

CDR3 length equals 15 residues. The germline gives CDR1 SGHAT, CDR2 FQNNGV. Germline trimming cut 4 bases from V and 4 bases from J; bases unmatched to any gene: 6. The repertoire was sequenced with immunoSEQ multiplex PCR; TCRdb's copy has only in-frame clones and lacks some. The sample contains 90,000 to 150,000 clones, less than 90% of which appear only once. Sequenced material: peripheral blood, taken on day 0 of AZD1222 vaccination. V gene TRBV11-2 combines with J gene TRBJ2-2; 7 positions agree with TRBD1. This receptor was taken from an adult in good health. CDR3 bases: TGTGCCAGCAGCTCCTTAAACAGGGGCACCGGGGAGCTGTTTTTT. Its translation: CASSSLNRGTGELFF. Filled out from reference TRBV11-2 and TRBJ2-2, the complete variable domain reads EAGVAQSPRYKIIEKRQSVAFWCNPISGHATLYWYQQILGQGPKLLIQFQNNGVVDDSQLPKDRFSAERLKGVDSTLKIQPAKLEDSAVYLCASSSLNRGTGELFFGEGSRLTVL.